One T cell receptor (beta chain) is described in this entry. Its antigen is not yet known. Base qualities are not provided; no much larger clone lies one nucleotide away. The sample is drawn from a study of CD8 T cells in Susac syndrome (dated by TCRdb to the late 2010s). At the level of the whole study: Whether CD8+ T cell activation and differentiation in Susac syndrome was antigen driven was tested using repertoire sequencing. Clonality of the CD8+ T cell repertoire was compared between over ten healthy donors, about 14 Susac syndrome patients and some 15 multiple sclerosis patients.

Summary of the overall study and its limitations: The TCR sequencing and HLA analysis was acknowledged to have included a relatively small number of individuals.

CDR1 SNHLY and CDR2 FYNNEI are derived from the germline V gene. The CDR3, from cysteine to phenylalanine, totals 17 residues. Of the read, only the CDR3 DNA is kept; its 51 bases are in frame from base 1. V is reduced by 4 bases and J by 4 bases, leaving a spacing of 22 bases between them. RNA was extracted with the RNeasy kit and roughly 0.45 to 1 ug was reverse transcribed using random hexamers. TCR beta CDR3 regions were amplified with the immunoSEQ multiplex PCR assay covering 54 Vbeta and 13 Jbeta segments. To correct PCR amplification bias, a synthetic template baseline was used for both primer optimization and computational correction. The original methods were these. Reads were assigned to V, D and J genes according to IMGT and analyzed in immunoSEQ Analyzer, with only productive sequences retained. Clonality was calculated as one minus the Shannon entropy normalized by log2 of the number of productive unique sequences. For each patient and control, public and private clones were evaluated within the 100 most prevalent clones. Clones were defined as Susac-specific if absent from the healthy and MS cohorts, from more than 900 published viral clones and from other ImmuneACCESS disease sequences. The raw public reads went through TCRdb reprocessing: fastp at Q25, MiXCR clone calling, in-frame beta chains kept. For every CDR3 protein sequence, its rows merge into one entry that carries the most common genes and DNA. What appears here as the V and J calls and clone size reflects TCRdb's work, not the paper's. Recorded for this sample are about 430,000 distinct CDR3 sequences; 85% of them occurred a single time. Of the sample, approximately 0.11% is held by the ten largest clones.

Peripheral blood CD8+ and CD4+ T cells from healthy donors, Susac syndrome patients and multiple sclerosis patients were profiled using high-throughput TCR beta sequencing. The multiple sclerosis controls were treatment-naive patients whose relapsing-remitting disease, either stable or active, fulfilled the revised McDonald criteria. CD8+ TEMRA cells were enriched by FACS, while bulk CD8+ and CD4+ T cells were purified by magnetic negative isolation. Blood was drawn into EDTA tubes, processed within 24 hours, and PBMCs were isolated by density gradient centrifugation. PBMCs intended for TCR sequencing were cryopreserved in liquid nitrogen and were subsequently thawed in a 37 degrees C water bath. A purity of at least 90% was achieved for sorted or isolated CD4+, CD8+ and CD8+ TEMRA cells.

The sequence was collected from a human donor with multiple sclerosis. Sequencing used CD8+ T cells from PBMCs. The chain was built from TRBV2 and TRBJ1-1; the D gene is unclear. The CDR3 reads CASSARREFFLGTEAFF. The DNA sequence is as follows: TGTGCCAGCAGTGCGCGGAGGGAATTTTTTCTGGGCACTGAAGCTTTCTTT.